Below, 29 T cell receptor beta chains from the same sample are listed, as sequenced in a study of T cell responses to AZD1222 COVID-19 vaccine. The protocol was immunoSEQ multiplex PCR, while the TCRdb copy is restricted to in-frame clones and leaves out a portion. The repertoire has 150,000 to 180,000 clones, more than 90% of them found once; the top ten carry approximately 17%. The sample was peripheral blood, taken on day 0 of AZD1222 vaccination. These receptors were taken from an adult in good health.

The gene calls are TRBV7-2 and TRBJ1-4; TRBD1 aligns across 8 bases. Germline V lookup: CDR1 SGHTA, CDR2 FQGNSA. The CDR3 extends over 16 amino acids. The ends lost 1 base at V and 7 bases at J; junction bases unmatched: 8. CDR3: CASSLDSGGGVEKLFF. CDR3 DNA: TGTGCCAGCAGCTTAGACTCAGGGGGCGGCGTTGAAAAACTGTTTTTT.

J is TRBJ1-4 and V is TRBV19; D unclear. The CDR3 sequence is 13 residues long. Germline V gene sequence: CDR1 LNHDA, CDR2 SQIVND (reference sequence). V gave up 4 bases and J gave up 8 bases, with 11 bases separating them. CDR3 in DNA: TGTGCCAGTAGTAAAGGGTATAGAGAAAAACTGTTTTTT. Translating gives CASSKGYREKLFF. The entire variable domain, with the rest obtained from reference TRBV19 and TRBJ1-4, is as follows: DGGITQSPKYLFRKEGQNVTLSCEQNLNHDAMYWYRQDPGQGLRLIYYSQIVNDFQKGDIAEGYSVSREKKESFPLTVTSAQKNPTAFYLCASSKGYREKLFFGSGTQLSVL.

The chain links TRBV5-1 to TRBJ2-5; unclear D gene. Germline values: CDR1 SGHRS, CDR2 YFSETQ. CDR3 length equals 12 residues. V dropped 4 bases and J dropped 0 bases, with 4 bases sitting between them. For the CDR3, the DNA is TGCGCCAGCAGCCAGGACCAAGAGACCCAGTACTTC. Amino acids: CASSQDQETQYF.

V usage is TRBV6-5 and J usage is TRBJ1-3; 8 nucleotides agree with TRBD1. Germline V gene lookup returns CDR1 MNHEY and CDR2 SVGAGI. CDR3 length: 14 amino acids. V shed 8 bases, J shed 4 bases, and the junction held 7 bases outside the gene matches. The CDR3 coding sequence is TGTGCCAGCGGGGGCAGGGGGCGCGGAAACACCATATATTTT. Encoded protein: CASGGRGRGNTIYF.

V is TRBV9 and J is TRBJ1-2; perhaps TRBD1 as D (6 bases). V was pared by 3 bases and J by 4 bases, with 10 bases between. Germline V gene lookup returns CDR1 SGDLS and CDR2 YYNGEE. The CDR3 contains 13 residues. CDR3 sequence: CASSATGPYGYTF. The CDR3, as DNA: TGTGCCAGCAGCGCAACAGGGCCCTATGGCTACACCTTC. The whole variable domain, remainder taken from reference TRBV9 and TRBJ1-2, is DSGVTQTPKHLITATGQRVTLRCSPRSGDLSVYWYQQSLDQGLQFLIQYYNGEERAKGNILERFSAQQFPDLHSELNLSSLELGDSALYFCASSATGPYGYTFGSGTRLTVV.

V and J are TRBV4-3 and TRBJ1-6; D unclear. The CDR3 extends over 12 amino acids. With 3 bases removed from V and 13 bases from J, the gap between germline ends came to 10 bases. Germline CDR1 LGHNA, CDR2 YSLEER. The CDR3 DNA sequence: TGCGCCAGCAGCCAGGCTCTAGGGCCCCTCCACTTT. It translates to CASSQALGPLHF.

This sequence joins TRBV11-2 and TRBJ1-6, with D perhaps matching TRBD1 (5 bases). The V and J ends lost 10 bases and 2 bases respectively, with 12 bases between them. Per germline, CDR1 SGHAT and CDR2 FQNNGV. This CDR3 has 14 amino acids. CDR3 coding DNA: TGTGCCACCCTCCCGGGGGCCTATAATTCACCCCTCCACTTT. This sequence encodes CATLPGAYNSPLHF.

This rearrangement joins TRBV7-2 to TRBJ1-5; D call uncertain. This CDR3 is 13 amino acids long. CDR1 is SGHTA, CDR2 FQGNSA, per germline. Between the trimmed V and J ends, which lost 1 base and 11 bases, there was a span of 12 bases. The CDR3: CASSLEERGAQHF. The CDR3 nucleotides read TGTGCCAGCAGCTTAGAGGAAAGAGGAGCCCAGCATTTT.

Points on this clone: One junction end does not reproduce the germline sequence, and a read error may be involved. The chain is built from TRBV7-7 and TRBJ2-3; TRBD2 aligns across 12 bases. Per the germline V gene, CDR1 is SSHAT and CDR2 is FNYEAQ (reference sequence). There are 14 residues in the CDR3. The CDR3 DNA reads TGTGCTAGCAGCTTGGGGACTAGCGGGGATACGCAGTATTTT. Residues: CASSLGTSGDTQYF.

V is TRBV30 and J is TRBJ1-2, with 8 bases aligning to TRBD1. Trimming took 1 base from V and 3 from J; bases not matched to a gene: 1. Germline V lookup: CDR1 GTSNPN, CDR2 SVGIG (reference sequence). The CDR3 has 13 residues. CDR3 amino acids: CAWSATGDYGYTF. DNA for the CDR3: TGTGCCTGGAGTGCGACAGGGGACTATGGCTACACCTTC.

The chain employs TRBV5-4 and TRBJ2-3; D perhaps matches TRBD1 (6 bases). CDR3 length: 16 amino acids. V lost 2 bases to trimming and J lost 0 bases, with 13 bases between them. CDR1 is SGHNT, CDR2 YYREEE, per germline (reference sequence). The CDR3 is CASSLKLTGSTDTQYF. As DNA, the CDR3 is TGTGCCAGCAGCTTAAAACTGACAGGCAGCACAGATACGCAGTATTTT.

The rearrangement uses TRBV3-1 (or the pseudogene TRBV3-2) and TRBJ1-2, with 7 bases lining up with TRBD1. The junction had 27 bases not matched to a gene; V was cut back by 1 base and J by 10 bases. Germline loops: CDR1 LGHDT, CDR2 YNNKEL (reference sequence). The CDR3 totals 20 residues. The CDR3 DNA reads as TGTGCCAGCAGCCAAGCCTTTGATAAGGGGGCGACCCGTATACGTATGGTCTACACCTTC. Amino acid sequence: CASSQAFDKGATRIRMVYTF.

This chain uses TRBV19 with TRBJ2-1; D gene ambiguous. Germline V gene lookup returns CDR1 LNHDA and CDR2 SQIVND (reference sequence). The CDR3 contains 12 residues. The germline V and J ends were trimmed by 7 bases and 10 bases, with 14 bases remaining between them. The CDR3 here is CASIGGLREQFF. The CDR3, as DNA: TGTGCCAGTATAGGTGGCCTTAGGGAGCAGTTCTTC.

The chain combines TRBV5-5 with TRBJ2-5; 7 bases are shared with TRBD2. The CDR3 runs to 14 residues. Germline V gene data show CDR1 as SGHKS and CDR2 as YYEKEE (reference sequence). Trimming at V came to 4 bases and at J to 5 bases, leaving 8 bases not matched to a gene. Written as DNA, the CDR3 is TGTGCCAGCAGCAGCCCGGGACTACTGGAGACCCAGTACTTC. Its protein product is CASSSPGLLETQYF. The full variable domain, completed using reference TRBV5-5 and TRBJ2-5, is DAGVTQSPTHLIKTRGQQVTLRCSPISGHKSVSWYQQVLGQGPQFIFQYYEKEERGRGNFPDRFSARQFPNYSSELNVNALLLGDSALYLCASSSPGLLETQYFGPGTRLLVL.

The genes are TRBV6-5 and TRBJ2-5; 9 nucleotides line up with TRBD1. The germline CDR1 and CDR2 sequences are MNHEY and SVGAGI. V was clipped by 8 bases and J by 0 bases; unmatched bases: 1. The length of the CDR3 is 13 residues. Written as DNA, the CDR3 is TGTGCCAGCGGGGACAGGGACCAAGAGACCCAGTACTTC. Translating gives CASGDRDQETQYF.

The chain joins TRBV9 to TRBJ2-4; 11 bases match TRBD1. V lost 5 bases and J lost 8; bases outside the gene matches: 12. This CDR3 contains 16 residues. CDR1 is SGDLS, CDR2 YYNGEE, per germline. The CDR3 bases are TGTGCCAGCAGGACCGGGACAGGGGGACCTAGTGACATTCAGTACTTC. This translates into CASRTGTGGPSDIQYF.

V is TRBV6-5 and J is TRBJ1-2; D is unresolved. CDR1 MNHEY and CDR2 SVGAGI come from the germline V gene. The V end was cut by 2 bases, the J end by 3 bases, with 13 bases between. CDR3 length equals 15 residues. The CDR3 region has the DNA TGTGCCAGCAGTTACGCTAACTGGGGTGACTATGGCTACACCTTC. Translating it yields CASSYANWGDYGYTF.

This CDR3 reads CASSQGFTAGNTIYF. CDR3 nucleotides: TGTGCCAGCAGCCAAGGGTTTACGGCCGGAAACACCATATATTTT. This rearrangement joins TRBV3-1 (or the pseudogene TRBV3-2) to TRBJ1-3; D is unclear. The germline gives CDR1 LGHDT, CDR2 YNNKEL (reference sequence). The V end was cut by 1 base, the J end by 4 bases, with 11 bases between. The length of the CDR3 is 15 residues.

The V and J genes are TRBV14 and TRBJ2-5, with no clear D. The V gene's germline CDR1 is SGHDN and CDR2 FVKESK. Between the trimmed V and J ends, which lost 3 bases and 1 base, there was a span of 12 bases. The CDR3 runs to 15 residues. CDR3 sequence (DNA): TGTGCCAGCAGCCAGGCGTCATGGAGCCAAGAGACCCAGTACTTC. Translated: CASSQASWSQETQYF.

This chain uses TRBV2 with TRBJ1-1, with 9 nucleotides matching TRBD1. The germline CDR1 and CDR2 sequences are SNHLY and FYNNEI. J was trimmed by 4 bases and V by 4 bases; bases with no gene match: 4. The CDR3 runs to 14 residues. The CDR3 DNA is TGTGCCAGCAGTGGACTGGACAGGGGCACTGAAGCTTTCTTT. Its translation: CASSGLDRGTEAFF.

The chain joins TRBV7-2 to TRBJ2-5; the match to TRBD1 covers 10 bases. Germline V CDR1 and CDR2: SGHTA, FQGNSA. Trimming took 4 bases from V and 3 from J; bases not matched to a gene: 2. The CDR3 sequence is 14 residues long. The CDR3 spells CASSWDRGEETQYF. In DNA form, the CDR3 reads TGTGCCAGCAGCTGGGACAGGGGCGAAGAGACCCAGTACTTC.

In this sample, this clone turned up once. The gene calls are TRBV2 and TRBJ1-2; tentative D call: TRBD1 (5 bases). The CDR3 extends over 14 amino acids. Germline CDR1 reads SNHLY; CDR2 reads FYNNEI. V was clipped by 2 bases and J by 7 bases, with 14 bases between them. Here the CDR3 reads CASSESRGSGGYTF. Here the CDR3 DNA reads TGTGCCAGCAGTGAATCCCGGGGGTCTGGTGGCTACACCTTC.

This chain links TRBV5-6 with TRBJ1-2; a possible D gene is TRBD1 (5 bases). Germline V CDR1 and CDR2: SGHDT, YYEEEE. Trimming removed 4 bases from V and 3 bases from J, with 10 bases in between. The CDR3 sequence is 13 residues long. CDR3 region: CASSEGRYYGYTF. The DNA for the CDR3 is TGTGCCAGCAGCGAGGGACGGTACTATGGCTACACCTTC.

The genes are TRBV9 and TRBJ1-1; D is undetermined. The CDR3 is made up of 14 amino acids. V lost 6 bases to trimming and J lost 6 bases, with 18 bases between them. Germline V gene lookup returns CDR1 SGDLS and CDR2 YYNGEE. The CDR3 is CASTVGLGSSEAFF. The CDR3 region has the DNA TGTGCCAGCACCGTCGGTCTGGGCTCCTCTGAAGCTTTCTTT.

The chain is built from TRBV2 and TRBJ1-6; a weak D match, TRBD1 (5 bases). Germline V CDR1 and CDR2: SNHLY, FYNNEI. Trimming shortened V by 6 bases and J by 0 bases, and 9 bases separated the two germline ends. CDR3 length: 15 amino acids. The CDR3 sequence: CASRADSSYNSPLHF. The CDR3 DNA reads as TGTGCCAGCAGGGCTGACAGCTCCTATAATTCACCCCTCCACTTT.

The rearrangement uses TRBV9 and TRBJ2-2; D not certain. The ends were cut back, 0 bases at V and 4 bases at J, with 10 bases in the middle. CDR3 length equals 15 residues. CDR1 is SGDLS, CDR2 YYNGEE, per germline. The CDR3 protein is CASSVGVPSTGELFF. The CDR3 bases are TGTGCCAGCAGCGTAGGGGTACCGAGCACCGGGGAGCTGTTTTTT.

The chain couples TRBV5-1 to TRBJ2-5; D is unclear. The V gene lost 0 bases and the J gene lost 5 bases, with 14 bases spanning the gap. Germline lookup yields CDR1 SGHRS and CDR2 YFSETQ. The CDR3 extends over 15 amino acids. The CDR3 reads CASSLAGQVTETQYF. CDR3 sequence (DNA): TGCGCCAGCAGCTTGGCGGGTCAGGTCACGGAGACCCAGTACTTC.

The J gene is TRBJ1-2, the V gene TRBV7-2; no clear D gene. Germline-derived CDR1 and CDR2 are SGHTA and FQGNSA. This CDR3 is 13 amino acids long. Trimming shortened V by 5 bases and J by 2 bases, and 9 bases separated the two germline ends. CDR3 DNA sequence: TGTGCCAGCAGCACCGGGATAAACTATGGCTACACCTTC. Its translation: CASSTGINYGYTF.

The chain recombines TRBV6-4 with TRBJ1-6; D is unresolved. Per the germline V gene, CDR1 is MRHNA and CDR2 is SNTAGT. The CDR3 runs 13 residues. The V end lost 0 bases, the J end lost 8 bases, and 5 bases lay between the germline ends. CDR3 nucleotide sequence: TGTGCCAGCAGTGACTCTACGGATTCACCCCTCCACTTT. Translated, it gives CASSDSTDSPLHF.